The clone carrying this T cell receptor (beta chain) has at least ten counts. As yet, its antigen is unknown. This CDR3 contains 15 residues. The V gene's germline CDR1 is SGHRS and CDR2 YFSETQ. V was pared by 3 bases and J by 0 bases, with 10 bases between. Unique molecular identifiers featured in how the TCRbeta library was prepared. TCRdb recomputed calls from the PCR reads with MiXCR, one row per CDR3 protein. Among about 110,000 distinct CDR3 sequences, about a tenth were seen once, and the ten largest hold under 40%. These data originate in a study of T-cell reconstitution after alpha-beta-depleted transplantation in children. Broader study findings: The study reportedly traced alpha-beta T cells about two months after transplant to several hundred expanded graft clones. It was newly produced T cells that mostly accounted for T-cell counts and diversity one year after transplant. From surviving recipient T cells and thymic progenitors came the high day-60 TCRbeta diversity observed in some patients.

The rearrangement links TRBV5-1 to TRBJ1-3; D unclear. The clonotype comes from a boy aged 2 to 10 with acute lymphoblastic leukemia, due to receive a stem cell transplant. The sample in question was PBMCs, obtained before TCRalphabeta/CD19-depleted stem cell transplant. The chain's CDR3 is CASSSDYHSGNTIYF. CDR3 sequence (DNA): TGCGCCAGCAGCTCGGACTACCACTCTGGAAACACCATATATTTT.